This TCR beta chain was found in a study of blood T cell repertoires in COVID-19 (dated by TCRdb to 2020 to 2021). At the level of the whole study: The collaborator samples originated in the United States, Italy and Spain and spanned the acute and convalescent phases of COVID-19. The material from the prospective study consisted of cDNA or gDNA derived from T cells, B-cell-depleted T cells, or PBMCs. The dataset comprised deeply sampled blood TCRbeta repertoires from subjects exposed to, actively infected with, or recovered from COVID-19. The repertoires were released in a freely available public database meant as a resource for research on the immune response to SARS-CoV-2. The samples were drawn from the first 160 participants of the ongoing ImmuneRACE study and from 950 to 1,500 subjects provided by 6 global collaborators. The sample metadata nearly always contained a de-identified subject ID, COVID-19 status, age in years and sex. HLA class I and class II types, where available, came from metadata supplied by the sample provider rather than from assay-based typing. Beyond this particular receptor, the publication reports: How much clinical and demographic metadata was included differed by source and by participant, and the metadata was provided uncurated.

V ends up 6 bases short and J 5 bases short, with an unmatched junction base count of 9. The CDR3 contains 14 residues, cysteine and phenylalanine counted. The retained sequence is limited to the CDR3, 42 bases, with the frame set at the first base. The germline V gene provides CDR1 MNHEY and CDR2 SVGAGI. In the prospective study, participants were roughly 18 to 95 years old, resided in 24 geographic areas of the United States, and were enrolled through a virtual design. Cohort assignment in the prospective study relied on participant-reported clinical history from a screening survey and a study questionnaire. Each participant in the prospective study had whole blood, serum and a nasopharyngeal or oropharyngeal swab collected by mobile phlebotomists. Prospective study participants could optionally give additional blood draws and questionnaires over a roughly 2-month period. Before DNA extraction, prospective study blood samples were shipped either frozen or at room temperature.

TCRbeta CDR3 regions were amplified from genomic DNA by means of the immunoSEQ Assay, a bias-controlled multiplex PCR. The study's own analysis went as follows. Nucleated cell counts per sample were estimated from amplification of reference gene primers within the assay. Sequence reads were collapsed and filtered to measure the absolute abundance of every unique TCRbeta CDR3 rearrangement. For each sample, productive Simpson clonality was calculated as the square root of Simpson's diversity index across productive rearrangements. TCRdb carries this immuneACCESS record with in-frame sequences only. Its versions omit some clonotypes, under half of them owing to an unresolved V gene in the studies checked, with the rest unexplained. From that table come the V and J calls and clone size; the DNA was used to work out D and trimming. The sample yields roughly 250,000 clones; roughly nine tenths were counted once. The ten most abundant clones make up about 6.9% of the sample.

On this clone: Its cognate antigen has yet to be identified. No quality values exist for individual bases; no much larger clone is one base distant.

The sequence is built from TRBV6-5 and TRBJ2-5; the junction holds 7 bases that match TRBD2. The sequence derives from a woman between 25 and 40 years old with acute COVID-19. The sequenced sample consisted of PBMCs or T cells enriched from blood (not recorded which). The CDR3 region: CASRATSRWETQYF. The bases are TGTGCCAGCAGGGCGACTAGCCGTTGGGAGACCCAGTACTTC.